This T cell receptor (beta chain) was found in a study of T cell changes during pregnancy in multiple sclerosis. Clones were sequenced by immunoSEQ multiplex PCR, and TCRdb holds only the in-frame ones, with some missing. The profile shows about 13,000 clones, roughly 88% of them singletons. From germline, CDR1 is LNHDA and CDR2 SQIVND (reference sequence). The CDR3 is made up of 13 amino acids. Deletions cut 3 bases from V and 6 bases from J, with 12 bases between. The V and J genes are TRBV19 and TRBJ2-7; no reliable D call. The source material was CD8+ T cells from peripheral blood mononuclear cells, sampled after pregnancy. This clonotype was obtained from a female donor in good health, enrolled as a control in a pregnancy study. This CDR3 is CASSIDFEAEQYF. Here the CDR3 DNA reads TGTGCCAGTAGTATCGATTTCGAGGCCGAGCAGTACTTC.